Sequencing of this T cell receptor (beta chain) was carried out in a study of T cell responses to AZD1222 COVID-19 vaccine. Study-wide results and limits: All repertoire sampling was performed exclusively after the peak T cell response. Following two doses of AZD1222, Spike-specific TCR breadth and depth rose.

Germline CDR1 is LNHDA and CDR2 is SQIVND (reference sequence). V was clipped by 5 bases and J by 4 bases, with 9 bases between them. The CDR3 covers 13 residues. For this clone: Its antigen is not identified.

Clones were read by immunoSEQ multiplex PCR, and TCRdb kept only the in-frame ones, dropping some. The sample contains around 140,000 clones, 75% to 95% of which appear only once. Sequenced material: peripheral blood, taken 28 days after the second AZD1222 dose. The J gene is TRBJ1-3, the V gene TRBV19, with D maybe TRBD1 (5 bases). This receptor was identified in an adult who received the AZD1222 COVID-19 vaccine. DNA of the CDR3: TGTGCCAGTAGTGGGGCCCACGGAAACACCATATATTTT. It codes for CASSGAHGNTIYF.